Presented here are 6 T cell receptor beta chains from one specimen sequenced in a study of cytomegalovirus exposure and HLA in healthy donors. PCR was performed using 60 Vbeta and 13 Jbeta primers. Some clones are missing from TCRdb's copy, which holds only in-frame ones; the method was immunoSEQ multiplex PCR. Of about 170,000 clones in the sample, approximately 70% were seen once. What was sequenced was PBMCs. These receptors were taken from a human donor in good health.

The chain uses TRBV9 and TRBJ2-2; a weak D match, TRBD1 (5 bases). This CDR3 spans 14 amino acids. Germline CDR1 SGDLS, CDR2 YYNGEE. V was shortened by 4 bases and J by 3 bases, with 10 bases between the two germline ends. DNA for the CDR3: TGTGCCAGCAGCACAGGACGCTACACCGGGGAGCTGTTTTTT. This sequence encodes CASSTGRYTGELFF.

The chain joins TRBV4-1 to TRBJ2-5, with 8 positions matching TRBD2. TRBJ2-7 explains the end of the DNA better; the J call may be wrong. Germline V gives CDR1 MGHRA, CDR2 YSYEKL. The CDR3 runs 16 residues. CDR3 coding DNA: TGCGCCAGCAGCCAAGATCCCGGGGGGGTCTCCTACGAGCAGTACTTC. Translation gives CASSQDPGGVSYEQYF.

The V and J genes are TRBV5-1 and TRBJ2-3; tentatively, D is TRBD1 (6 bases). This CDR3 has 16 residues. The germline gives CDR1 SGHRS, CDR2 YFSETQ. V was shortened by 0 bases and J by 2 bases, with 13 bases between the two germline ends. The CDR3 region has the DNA TGCGCCAGCAGCTTGGCCGGGACAAGAAACACAGATACGCAGTATTTT. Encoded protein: CASSLAGTRNTDTQYF.

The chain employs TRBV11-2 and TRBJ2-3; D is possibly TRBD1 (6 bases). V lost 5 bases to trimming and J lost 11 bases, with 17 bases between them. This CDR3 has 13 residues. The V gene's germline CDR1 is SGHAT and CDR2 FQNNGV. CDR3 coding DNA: TGTGCCAGCAGCCCGTACCGGATGGACAGGCAGTATTTT. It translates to CASSPYRMDRQYF. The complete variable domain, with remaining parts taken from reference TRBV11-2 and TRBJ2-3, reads EAGVAQSPRYKIIEKRQSVAFWCNPISGHATLYWYQQILGQGPKLLIQFQNNGVVDDSQLPKDRFSAERLKGVDSTLKIQPAKLEDSAVYLCASSPYRMDRQYFGPGTRLTVL.

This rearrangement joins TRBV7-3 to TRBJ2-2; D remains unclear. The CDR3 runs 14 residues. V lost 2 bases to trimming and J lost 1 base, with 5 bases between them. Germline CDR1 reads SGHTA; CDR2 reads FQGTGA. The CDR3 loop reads CASSLSVNTGELFF. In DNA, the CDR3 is TGTGCCAGCAGCTTATCAGTGAACACCGGGGAGCTGTTTTTT.

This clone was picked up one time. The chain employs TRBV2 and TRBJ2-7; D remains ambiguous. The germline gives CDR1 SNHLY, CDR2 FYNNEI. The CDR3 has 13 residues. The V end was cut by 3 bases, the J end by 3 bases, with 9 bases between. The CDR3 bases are TGTGCCAGCAGTGATGGCGGCTACTACGAGCAGTACTTC. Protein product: CASSDGGYYEQYF. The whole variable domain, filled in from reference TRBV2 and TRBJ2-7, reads EPEVTQTPSHQVTQMGQEVILRCVPISNHLYFYWYRQILGQKVEFLVSFYNNEISEKSEIFDDQFSVERPDGSNFTLKIRSTKLEDSAMYFCASSDGGYYEQYFGPGTRLTVT.